A single sample is the source of the 22 T cell receptor beta chains below, sequenced in a study of tumor-infiltrating lymphocytes in localized non-small cell lung cancer. Clones were read by immunoSEQ multiplex PCR, and TCRdb kept only the in-frame ones, dropping some. The sample yields more than 6,000 clones, around 74% seen once. The material sequenced was lung tumor tissue. The receptors stem from a human donor with non-small cell lung cancer.

The chain uses TRBV18 and TRBJ2-7; D gene uncertain. Germline CDR1 and CDR2: KGHSH and LQKENI. V lost 5 bases and J lost 3, with 8 bases in between. The CDR3 length is 12 residues. The CDR3 nucleotides are TGTGCCAGCTCAAACCAAAACTACGAGCAGTACTTC. Translating gives CASSNQNYEQYF.

This clone is a singleton in its sample. V and J are TRBV5-6 and TRBJ1-1, with D perhaps matching TRBD1 (5 bases). This CDR3 is built from 16 residues. The V end lost 0 bases, the J end lost 0 bases, and 12 bases lay between the germline ends. Germline-derived CDR1 and CDR2 are SGHDT and YYEEEE. As DNA, the CDR3 is TGTGCCAGCAGCTTGGACGTGGGCAGGGTGAACACTGAAGCTTTCTTT. Protein sequence: CASSLDVGRVNTEAFF. Looking up the rest from reference TRBV5-6 and TRBJ1-1 gives the full variable domain: DAGVTQSPTHLIKTRGQQVTLRCSPKSGHDTVSWYQQALGQGPQFIFQYYEEEERQRGNFPDRFSGHQFPNYSSELNVNALLLGDSALYLCASSLDVGRVNTEAFFGQGTRLTVV.

This clone was found once. The CDR3 sequence: CASSHMAGNTIYF. DNA of the CDR3: TGTGCCAGCAGCCACATGGCTGGAAACACCATATATTTT. The chain joins TRBV7-8 to TRBJ1-3; D unclear. CDR1 SGHVS and CDR2 FQNEAQ come from the germline V gene. The CDR3 length is 13 residues. Deletions cut 5 bases from V and 2 bases from J, with 7 bases between.

The chain uses TRBV11-2 and TRBJ2-1; no firm D call. V shed 7 bases and J shed 9 bases, with 13 bases lying between them. Germline CDR1 and CDR2: SGHAT and FQNNGV. The CDR3 contains 12 residues. The CDR3 here is CASNARRGEQFF. Here the CDR3 DNA reads TGTGCCAGCAACGCACGGCGTGGTGAGCAGTTCTTC.

This sequence joins TRBV7-6 and TRBJ1-1; D is unclear. The CDR3 totals 13 residues. Germline loops: CDR1 SGHVS, CDR2 FNYEAQ. The V gene lost 5 bases and the J gene lost 2 bases, with 9 bases spanning the gap. The CDR3 nucleotides are TGTGCCAGCAGCCAGGACCGAAACACTGAAGCTTTCTTT. Protein: CASSQDRNTEAFF.

The rearrangement joins TRBV28 to TRBJ1-6; weak D call: TRBD1 (5 bases). Trimming removed 4 bases at V and 8 bases at J, with 18 bases between. This CDR3 is 16 amino acids long. The germline V gene has CDR1 MDHEN and CDR2 SYDVKM. CDR3 residues: CASSSPPGQGDSPLHF. CDR3 DNA: TGTGCCAGCAGTTCCCCCCCGGGGCAGGGCGATTCACCCCTCCACTTT.

This chain joins TRBV19 and TRBJ2-5; TRBD1 might be the D (6 bases). This CDR3 is 16 amino acids long. Trimming removed 6 bases from V and 1 base from J, with 18 bases in between. Germline loops: CDR1 LNHDA, CDR2 SQIVND (reference sequence). DNA for the CDR3: TGTGCCAGTAGAACCCAGGGGATTAGGGGCCAAGAGACCCAGTACTTC. Its protein product is CASRTQGIRGQETQYF.

The chain employs TRBV6-5 and TRBJ1-2; 11 nucleotides agree with TRBD1. The germline gives CDR1 MNHEY, CDR2 SVGAGI. With V trimmed by 6 bases and J by 4 bases, 7 bases remained unmatched. The CDR3 consists of 15 residues. CDR3 DNA: TGTGCCAGCAGCCTCCGGGACAGGGGGACCTATGGCTACACCTTC. Amino acids: CASSLRDRGTYGYTF.

Only a few counts were recorded for this clone. The chain couples TRBV19 to TRBJ1-2; the match to TRBD1 covers 9 bases. The CDR3 covers 13 residues. The J segment lost 4 bases and the V segment lost 5 bases, leaving 2 bases of the junction unmatched. Germline V CDR1 and CDR2: LNHDA, SQIVND (reference sequence). CDR3 residues: CASSVTGGYGYTF. Written as DNA, the CDR3 is TGTGCCAGTAGTGTGACAGGGGGCTATGGCTACACCTTC.

V is TRBV19 and J is TRBJ2-7, with D unresolved. This CDR3 comprises 12 residues. Per the germline V gene, CDR1 is LNHDA and CDR2 is SQIVND (reference sequence). V was trimmed by 6 bases and J by 0 bases, leaving 6 bases between them. CDR3 bases: TGTGCCAGTAGGGACGCCTCCTACGAGCAGTACTTC. It translates to CASRDASYEQYF.

This clone was observed a handful of times. The V and J genes are TRBV19 and TRBJ2-7; the D gene is possibly TRBD2 (5 bases). The CDR3 is 13 amino acids. The V gene's germline CDR1 is LNHDA and CDR2 SQIVND (reference sequence). The V gene lost 5 bases and the J gene lost 5 bases, with 13 bases spanning the gap. Here the CDR3 reads CASSRRSGDEQYF. The CDR3 nucleotides read TGTGCCAGTAGTCGGAGGTCTGGGGACGAGCAGTACTTC.

This chain connects TRBV28 to TRBJ1-2; D gene uncertain. Deletions cut 3 bases from V and 6 bases from J, with 5 bases between. Germline CDR1 MDHEN, CDR2 SYDVKM. This CDR3 has 11 residues. The CDR3 nucleotides read TGTGCCAGCAGTTTTGGGGATGGCTACACCTTC. This gives the protein CASSFGDGYTF.

V gene TRBV5-6 combines with J gene TRBJ1-1; TRBD1 is a possible D gene (6 bases). Trimming took 1 base from V and 5 from J, leaving 9 bases between them. This CDR3 contains 13 residues. The germline V gene has CDR1 SGHDT and CDR2 YYEEEE. Here the CDR3 DNA reads TGTGCCAGCAGCTTGACAGGGCGGACTGAAGCTTTCTTT. Protein sequence: CASSLTGRTEAFF. The full variable domain, in which reference TRBV5-6 and TRBJ1-1 provide the parts outside the CDR3, is DAGVTQSPTHLIKTRGQQVTLRCSPKSGHDTVSWYQQALGQGPQFIFQYYEEEERQRGNFPDRFSGHQFPNYSSELNVNALLLGDSALYLCASSLTGRTEAFFGQGTRLTVV.

This chain links TRBV9 with TRBJ2-7; no clear D gene. V lost 0 bases to trimming and J lost 1 base, with 11 bases between them. From germline, CDR1 is SGDLS and CDR2 YYNGEE. The CDR3 runs to 15 residues. CDR3 sequence (DNA): TGTGCCAGCAGCGTAGGAGCCATCGGTTCCTACGAGCAGTACTTC. Translating it yields CASSVGAIGSYEQYF.

V is TRBV11-3 and J is TRBJ2-2; no clear D. V shed 5 bases and J shed 1 base, with 8 bases lying between them. The CDR3 has 14 amino acids. Germline V gene data show CDR1 as SGHNT and CDR2 as YENEEA. The chain's CDR3 is CASSLGLNTGELFF. CDR3 nucleotide sequence: TGTGCCAGCAGCCTCGGGTTGAACACCGGGGAGCTGTTTTTT.

This rearrangement joins TRBV4-1 to TRBJ2-5; 8 bases line up with TRBD2. This CDR3 is built from 15 residues. Germline-derived CDR1 and CDR2 are MGHRA and YSYEKL. V gave up 4 bases and J gave up 5 bases; unmatched junction bases: 9. The CDR3 DNA follows: TGCGCCAGCAGCCGCCGAGGGAGCGGGGGCGAGACCCAGTACTTC. Its protein product is CASSRRGSGGETQYF.

This clone was observed a handful of times. The V call is TRBV11-1, the J call TRBJ1-1, with no clear D. Germline-derived CDR1 and CDR2 are SGHAT and FQDESV (reference sequence). The CDR3 covers 14 residues. The V end lost 4 bases, the J end lost 3 bases, and 12 bases lay between the germline ends. CDR3 loop: CASSSRRAYTEAFF. CDR3 in DNA: TGTGCCAGCAGCTCGCGACGGGCGTACACTGAAGCTTTCTTT. Full variable domain (missing parts from reference TRBV11-1 and TRBJ1-1): EAEVAQSPRYKITEKSQAVAFWCDPISGHATLYWYRQILGQGPELLVQFQDESVVDDSQLPKDRFSAERLKGVDSTLKIQPAELGDSAMYLCASSSRRAYTEAFFGQGTRLTVV.

The chain combines TRBV10-3 with TRBJ1-2; D not resolved. Germline V gives CDR1 ENHRY, CDR2 SYGVKD. This CDR3 is built from 13 residues. V was clipped by 11 bases and J by 0 bases, with 13 bases between them. CDR3 sequence (DNA): TGTGCCTACCAACGGGGTCCTAACTATGGCTACACCTTC. Translating gives CAYQRGPNYGYTF.

The chain carries TRBV2 and TRBJ2-6; either TRBD1 or TRBD2 may supply D (6 bases each). CDR3 length: 15 residues. Trimming cost V 9 bases and J 2 bases, with 14 bases left between them. Per germline, CDR1 SNHLY and CDR2 FYNNEI. CDR3 DNA: TGTGCCAGTAACCTTGGGGGGCCTGGGGCCAACGTCCTGACTTTC. Translating it yields CASNLGGPGANVLTF.

A few counts support this clone. J is TRBJ1-6 and V is TRBV12-5, with 7 bases that match TRBD1. V trimming: 6 bases; J trimming: 14 bases; junction bases outside the gene matches: 13. Germline V gene sequence: CDR1 LGHNT, CDR2 FRNRAP. The CDR3 is 14 residues long. CDR3 DNA: TGTGCTAGTGGGGCCGGGACAGCTCGGGTGGCCCTCCACTTT. Protein sequence: CASGAGTARVALHF.

V usage is TRBV6-5 and J usage is TRBJ2-7; TRBD1 aligns across 7 bases. Germline trimming cut 5 bases from V and 3 bases from J; bases unmatched to any gene: 4. Germline V gene lookup returns CDR1 MNHEY and CDR2 SVGAGI. CDR3 length equals 13 residues. The CDR3 nucleotides are TGTGCCAGCAGTGATGGACAGGTCTACGAGCAGTACTTC. Encoded protein: CASSDGQVYEQYF.

J is TRBJ2-2 and V is TRBV5-1, with unresolved D. CDR1 SGHRS and CDR2 YFSETQ come from the germline V gene. The CDR3 consists of 15 residues. The germline V and J ends were trimmed by 0 bases and 2 bases, with 8 bases remaining between them. The CDR3: CASSLARANTGELFF. CDR3 sequence (DNA): TGCGCCAGCAGCTTGGCAAGGGCCAACACCGGGGAGCTGTTTTTT.